This TCR beta chain is from a study of shared clonotypes between healthy human individuals. Overall study: Three plates were used per donor for CD4 naive, three for CD4 memory, two for CD8 naive and one for CD8 memory.

This CDR3 has 15 amino acids. The V gene end was trimmed by 6 bases and the J gene end by 7 bases; junction bases not matched to a gene: 10. CDR1 and CDR2 from the germline V gene are MNHEY and SMNVEV (reference sequence). Data came from immunoSEQ multiplex PCR; TCRdb stores just in-frame clones and leaves some out. The sample records approximately 340,000 clones, around 67% being singletons. The TCR comes from a man aged 25-45 years in good health. Material for sequencing was memory CD4+ T cells sorted from blood. The subset is: CD45RA-negative fraction. This chain links TRBV27 with TRBJ2-7; 12 bases fit TRBD2. The CDR3 nucleotides read TGTGCCAGCAGCCTCACTAGCGGGAGGCGTGGAGAGCAGTACTTC. Its protein is CASSLTSGRRGEQYF.